Shown below are 6 T cell receptor beta chains from a single sample sequenced in a study of cytomegalovirus exposure and HLA in healthy donors. 60 Vbeta and 13 Jbeta primers were used in PCR. The repertoire was sequenced with immunoSEQ multiplex PCR; TCRdb's copy has only in-frame clones and lacks some. Seen here are some 84,000 clones, more than 60% observed once, and the top ten hold over 2%. Source material: PBMCs. These receptors all come from a boy younger than 18 in good health and CMV-seronegative.

The chain joins TRBV5-6 to TRBJ2-7; the match to TRBD1 covers 8 bases. This CDR3 region has 14 residues. In germline, CDR1 is SGHDT, CDR2 YYEEEE. V shed 0 bases, J shed 5 bases, and the junction held 4 bases outside the gene matches. Here the CDR3 DNA reads TGTGCCAGCAGCTTGGGGCAGGGGGCCAACGAGCAGTACTTC. As protein: CASSLGQGANEQYF.

The gene calls are TRBV28 and TRBJ1-2; maybe TRBD1 (5 bases). V dropped 6 bases and J dropped 7 bases, with 18 bases sitting between them. There are 14 residues in the CDR3. Germline V gene sequence: CDR1 MDHEN, CDR2 SYDVKM. The CDR3: CASSLGGAPGGYTF. The CDR3 region has the DNA TGTGCCAGCAGCCTGGGAGGGGCCCCCGGTGGCTACACCTTC.

The chain has TRBV30 and TRBJ1-4, with 7 bases matching TRBD1. CDR3 length: 18 amino acids. The ends lost 5 bases at V and 0 bases at J; junction bases unmatched: 15. Germline V CDR1 and CDR2: GTSNPN, SVGIG (reference sequence). In DNA, the CDR3 is TGTGCCTGGGGGCTAGGGACAGTGCCTGTTGCAACTAATGAAAAACTGTTTTTT. Amino acids: CAWGLGTVPVATNEKLFF.

This clone was counted only a few times. The V call is TRBV7-6, the J call TRBJ2-7; 7 bases line up with TRBD1. The germline gives CDR1 SGHVS, CDR2 FNYEAQ. The ends lost 5 bases at V and 6 bases at J; junction bases unmatched: 13. The CDR3 is 15 amino acids. The CDR3 loop reads CASSRLYRGVREQYF. In DNA form, the CDR3 reads TGTGCCAGCAGCCGACTATACAGGGGAGTCCGCGAGCAGTACTTC. The complete variable domain, with remaining parts taken from reference TRBV7-6 and TRBJ2-7, reads GAGVSQSPRYKVTKRGQDVALRCDPISGHVSLYWYRQALGQGPEFLTYFNYEAQQDKSGLPNDRFSAERPEGSISTLTIQRTEQRDSAMYRCASSRLYRGVREQYFGPGTRLTVT.

J is TRBJ1-4 and V is TRBV7-9; a possible D gene is TRBD1 (5 bases). CDR1 is SEHNR, CDR2 FQNEAQ, per germline (reference sequence). This CDR3 has 15 residues. Trimming took off 2 bases at V and 8 bases at J, with 15 bases between the two ends. The CDR3 coding sequence is TGTGCCAGCAGCTTACCGGGTGGGGGGGACGAAAAACTGTTTTTT. It yields the protein CASSLPGGGDEKLFF.

The chain is built from TRBV29-1 and TRBJ2-1, with no clear D. This CDR3 has 11 residues. In germline, CDR1 is SQVTM, CDR2 ANQGSEA. With 7 bases removed from V and 7 bases from J, the gap between germline ends came to 11 bases. The CDR3 coding sequence is TGCAGCGCGCCCCGCGGAAATGAGCAGTTCTTC. Its protein is CSAPRGNEQFF.